This T cell receptor (beta chain) was recorded in a study of T cells in Graves' hyperthyroidism and ophthalmopathy (dated by TCRdb to between 2018 and 2021). A note on the overall study: Peripheral blood samples were taken at initial diagnosis, before any treatment was given. TCR V-J signatures able to tell the groups apart were searched for in a discovery cohort of 100 patients, of whom fewer than 45 had Graves' ophthalmopathy and 57 had stable Graves' hyperthyroidism. Whether ophthalmopathy could be predicted prospectively was tested in an independent validation cohort made up of 18 to 20 hyperthyroidism patients plus 17 patients who later progressed to ophthalmopathy. The 100 discovery patients were randomly split 7:3 into training and test sets. In about 6 Graves' hyperthyroidism patients, the study also compared T-cell repertoires from thyroid tissue with T-cell repertoires from blood. Following sampling, methimazole starting at 30 mg daily was given to hyperthyroidism patients, and high-dose intravenous methylprednisolone was given to ophthalmopathy patients. The paper reports TCR Vbeta CDR3 sequencing of roughly 140 peripheral blood samples: over 40 ophthalmopathy, roughly 80 hyperthyroidism and about 17 progressor patients. General conclusions and limits of the study: Sample size was not statistically predetermined, and investigators were not blinded to group allocation. Most expanded thyroid clonotypes (frequency above 0.001) were also detected in blood, a finding suggesting that blood repertoires may reflect thyroid immune responses. In validation, the model predicted progression to ophthalmopathy a median of roughly 6.1 months before onset, with about 70% sensitivity and roughly 77% specificity. A 13 V-J signature model separated ophthalmopathy from stable hyperthyroidism, with roughly 88% sensitivity and roughly 84% specificity in cross-validation and 80%/75% in testing.

This clonotype showed up many times. This receptor's antigen is unknown. Per-base qualities were not stored, and no clone one base away is much larger. Amplification of TCR beta CDR3 regions was carried out from RNA transcripts. The first round of RT-PCR for the TCR CDR3 was performed with the HTBI primer set and the Qiagen OneStep RT-PCR kit. Libraries were constructed in a second round of multiplex PCR, after which size selection and purification were carried out. Sequencing of the libraries was done on an Illumina HiSeq2000 using paired-end 100 bp reads. As for the original processing: SOAPnuke was used to process the raw data, with reads discarded if the reads contained adapters or uncalled bases, had a mean Phred below 15, or lacked an exact constant-primer or identifier match. High-quality paired reads were merged with COPE v1.2.5, and unique nucleotide sequences were defined as clonotypes. MiTCR v1.1 was used to align clonotypes to the IMGT TRBV, TRBD and TRBJ reference segments. The analysis was restricted to V-J combinations with a frequency above 0.0001, which together covered just over 98% of the repertoires. The TCS score was defined as F50 (clonal expansion) divided by E x V (chaos), with BLOSUM62-based TCRdist calculated between CDR3 peptides within each V-J. Welch's t-statistics and random forest reduced roughly 540 V-J features to roughly 13, which were used in a naive Bayes classifier (R e1071). In TCRdb, the public reads were trimmed at Q25 with fastp and aligned with MiXCR, with productive beta chains retained. Identical CDR3 proteins give one entry, which carries the most common genes and DNA. The V and J calls here are based on TCRdb, not the publication. The table for this sample lists around 360,000 distinct CDR3 sequences; approximately 14% of them were counted only once. Approximately 19% of the sample comes from the top ten.

Ophthalmopathy patients had moderately to severely active disease, with a Clinical Activity Score of 3 or more, a NOSPECS grade of 4 or more, and a disease duration of less than 3 months. Exclusion was applied to patients with uncontrolled infections, other autoimmune diseases, pregnancy or lactation. Diagnoses relied on clinical symptoms, serum thyroxine and TRAb, thyroid ultrasound and orbital computed tomography. PBMCs were separated from around 9.1 ml of fresh peripheral blood using Ficoll-Paque density gradient centrifugation. Total RNA was extracted with Trizol reagent, and quality was checked on an Agilent 2100 Bioanalyzer. CDR1 and CDR2, looked up from the germline V gene, are MNHNS and SASEGT. Germline trimming amounts to 6 bases on V and 0 bases on J, with 6 as the count of junction bases outside the gene matches. The CDR3, from cysteine to phenylalanine, totals 15 residues. The only DNA kept is the CDR3, 45 bases in frame from the first base.

Specimen: blood. Recombination linked TRBV6-1 to TRBJ2-7, with 9 central nucleotides matching TRBD2. The TCR comes from a woman in her fifties or sixties with Graves' ophthalmopathy. The CDR3 reads as follows: CASSNLAGSSYEQYF. The nucleotide sequence is given as TGTGCCAGCAGCAACCTAGCGGGAAGCTCCTACGAGCAGTACTTC.